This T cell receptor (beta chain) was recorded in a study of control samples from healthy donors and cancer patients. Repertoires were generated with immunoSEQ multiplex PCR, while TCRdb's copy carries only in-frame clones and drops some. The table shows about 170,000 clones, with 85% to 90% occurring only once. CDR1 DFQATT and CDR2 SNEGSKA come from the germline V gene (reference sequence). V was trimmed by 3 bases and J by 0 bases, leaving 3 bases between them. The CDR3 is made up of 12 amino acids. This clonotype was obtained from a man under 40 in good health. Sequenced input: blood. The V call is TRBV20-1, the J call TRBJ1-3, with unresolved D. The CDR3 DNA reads TGCAGTGCTAGTGTCTCTGGAAACACCATATATTTT. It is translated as CSASVSGNTIYF.